This T cell receptor beta chain was documented in a study of blood T cell repertoires in COVID-19. Sequencing was performed with immunoSEQ multiplex PCR; in TCRdb, only in-frame clones are kept and a portion is missing. The sample lists 130,000 to 150,000 clones; under 85% were seen once. This CDR3 region has 15 residues. CDR1 SGHTA and CDR2 FQGNSA come from the germline V gene. J gave up 0 bases and V 5 bases, and 4 bases lay outside the gene matches. This receptor was taken from a woman of 80 years or more in a cohort sampled during active or convalescent COVID-19. The sequencing input was peripheral blood. The gene calls are TRBV7-2 and TRBJ2-1; TRBD2 matches at 7 bases. CDR3 amino acids: CASSRGVSSYNEQFF. The CDR3 DNA reads as TGTGCCAGCAGCCGGGGGGTGAGCTCCTACAATGAGCAGTTCTTC.